Listed below are T cell receptor beta chains from one sample, sequenced in a study of T cell responses to AZD1222 COVID-19 vaccine. The protocol was immunoSEQ multiplex PCR, while the TCRdb copy is restricted to in-frame clones and leaves out a portion. Of over 95,000 clones in the sample, approximately 84% were seen once. The sequencing here drew on peripheral blood, taken 28 days after the second AZD1222 dose. The receptors were gathered from an adult who received the AZD1222 COVID-19 vaccine. CDR3s include the opening cysteine and the closing phenylalanine or tryptophan. D genes are given only for firm matches. For some rows the clone size is stated as once, few or many, or as a class when expanded; others skip it.

v_gene: TRBV2
j_gene: TRBJ2-7
d_gene: -
abundance: -
CDR3aa: CASTVGQDKQYF
CDR3nt: TGTGCCAGCACTGTGGGGCAGGATAAGCAGTACTTC

v_gene: TRBV9
j_gene: TRBJ1-2
d_gene: -
abundance: -
CDR3aa: CASSHLVGNYNYGYTF
CDR3nt: TGTGCCAGCAGTCACTTGGTGGGGAATTATAACTATGGCTACACCTTC

v_gene: TRBV3-1/TRBV3-2
j_gene: TRBJ2-3
d_gene: TRBD2
abundance: -
CDR3aa: CASSHFGGAITDTQYF
CDR3nt: TGTGCCAGCAGCCATTTCGGGGGGGCGATCACAGATACGCAGTATTTT

v_gene: TRBV6-5
j_gene: TRBJ1-2
d_gene: -
abundance: -
CDR3aa: CASSYARTSGYTF
CDR3nt: TGTGCCAGCAGTTACGCGAGGACATCTGGCTACACCTTC

v_gene: TRBV5-6
j_gene: TRBJ1-4
d_gene: -
abundance: once
CDR3aa: CASSLQGLREKLFF
CDR3nt: TGTGCCAGCAGCTTGCAGGGATTACGGGAAAAACTGTTTTTT

v_gene: TRBV2
j_gene: TRBJ2-3
d_gene: TRBD2
abundance: -
CDR3aa: CASSEGLARTTDTQYF
CDR3nt: TGTGCCAGCAGTGAGGGACTAGCGAGAACCACAGATACGCAGTATTTT

v_gene: TRBV9
j_gene: TRBJ2-1
d_gene: TRBD2
abundance: -
CDR3aa: CASSEREFGEQFF
CDR3nt: TGTGCCAGCAGCGAGCGGGAGTTCGGGGAGCAGTTCTTC

v_gene: TRBV19
j_gene: TRBJ1-2
d_gene: TRBD1
abundance: -
CDR3aa: CASKLTGVKGRGYGYTF
CDR3nt: TGTGCCAGTAAACTGACAGGGGTCAAGGGTCGAGGCTATGGCTACACCTTC

v_gene: TRBV19
j_gene: TRBJ2-3
d_gene: -
abundance: -
CDR3aa: CASTPSMVGTDTQYF
CDR3nt: TGTGCCAGTACTCCCTCGATGGTCGGCACAGATACGCAGTATTTT

v_gene: TRBV20-1
j_gene: TRBJ1-2
d_gene: -
abundance: once
CDR3aa: CSASKGLGYTF
CDR3nt: TGCAGTGCTAGTAAAGGTTTAGGCTACACCTTC

v_gene: TRBV12-5
j_gene: TRBJ1-3
d_gene: -
abundance: -
CDR3aa: CASGRDMGSYGNTIYF
CDR3nt: TGTGCTAGTGGTCGGGACATGGGTTCTTATGGAAACACCATATATTTT

v_gene: TRBV4-1
j_gene: TRBJ1-2
d_gene: TRBD1
abundance: once
CDR3aa: CASSHDRANYGYTF
CDR3nt: TGCGCCAGCAGCCACGACAGGGCTAACTATGGCTACACCTTC

v_gene: TRBV6-5
j_gene: TRBJ2-2
d_gene: TRBD1
abundance: -
CDR3aa: CASMRQGDTGELFF
CDR3nt: TGTGCCAGCATGAGACAGGGGGACACCGGGGAGCTGTTTTTT

v_gene: TRBV15
j_gene: TRBJ2-7
d_gene: TRBD2
abundance: -
CDR3aa: CATSIGGDGDEQYF
CDR3nt: TGTGCCACCAGCATTGGGGGGGATGGGGACGAGCAGTACTTC

v_gene: TRBV5-1
j_gene: TRBJ2-2
d_gene: TRBD1
abundance: few
CDR3aa: CASSPRGQGKNTGELFF
CDR3nt: TGCGCCAGCAGCCCCAGAGGACAGGGAAAGAACACCGGGGAGCTGTTTTTT

v_gene: TRBV19
j_gene: TRBJ2-5
d_gene: -
abundance: -
CDR3aa: CASSLGSWGSKETQYF
CDR3nt: TGTGCCAGTAGTTTGGGTAGTTGGGGTTCGAAAGAGACCCAGTACTTC

v_gene: TRBV6-1
j_gene: TRBJ1-4
d_gene: TRBD1
abundance: -
CDR3aa: CASSVQHRGSLANEKLFF
CDR3nt: TGTGCCAGCAGTGTCCAACACAGGGGTTCTTTGGCTAATGAAAAACTGTTTTTT

v_gene: TRBV5-1
j_gene: TRBJ2-3
d_gene: -
abundance: -
CDR3aa: CASSLEIGLTDTQYF
CDR3nt: TGCGCCAGCAGCTTGGAGATCGGATTAACAGATACGCAGTATTTT

v_gene: TRBV30
j_gene: TRBJ1-5
d_gene: -
abundance: -
CDR3aa: CAWSANRVGPQHF
CDR3nt: TGTGCCTGGAGCGCGAACAGGGTGGGGCCCCAGCATTTT

v_gene: TRBV6-6
j_gene: TRBJ1-3
d_gene: TRBD1
abundance: -
CDR3aa: CASNRGAGNTIYF
CDR3nt: TGTGCCAGCAACAGGGGAGCGGGAAACACCATATATTTT

v_gene: TRBV18
j_gene: TRBJ1-5
d_gene: -
abundance: -
CDR3aa: CASSEGVSNQPQHF
CDR3nt: TGTGCCAGCTCGGAGGGGGTAAGCAATCAGCCCCAGCATTTT